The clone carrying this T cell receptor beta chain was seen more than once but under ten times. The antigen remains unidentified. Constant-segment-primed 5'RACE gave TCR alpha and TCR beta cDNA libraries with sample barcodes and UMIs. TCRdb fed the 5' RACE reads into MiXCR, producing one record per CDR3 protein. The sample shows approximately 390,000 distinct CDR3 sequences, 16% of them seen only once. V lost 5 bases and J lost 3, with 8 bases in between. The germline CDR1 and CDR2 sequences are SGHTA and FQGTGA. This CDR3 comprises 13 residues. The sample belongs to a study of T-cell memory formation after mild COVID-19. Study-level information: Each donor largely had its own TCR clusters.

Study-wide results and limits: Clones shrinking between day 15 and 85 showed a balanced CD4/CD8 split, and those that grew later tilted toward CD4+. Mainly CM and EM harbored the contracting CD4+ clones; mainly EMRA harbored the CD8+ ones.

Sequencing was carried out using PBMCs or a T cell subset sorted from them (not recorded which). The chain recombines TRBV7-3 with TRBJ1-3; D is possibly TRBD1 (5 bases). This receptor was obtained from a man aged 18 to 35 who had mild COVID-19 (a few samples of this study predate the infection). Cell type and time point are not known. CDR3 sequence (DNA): TGTGCCAGCAGCGCCAGGGTTGGAAACACCATATATTTT. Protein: CASSARVGNTIYF.